This T cell receptor (beta chain) is from a study of blood T cell repertoires in COVID-19. Sequenced by immunoSEQ multiplex PCR; TCRdb stores in-frame clones only, minus some. The sample has around 280,000 clones; about 87% are singletons. V was pared by 2 bases and J by 10 bases, with 16 bases between. The germline V gene has CDR1 WNHNN and CDR2 SYGVQD (reference sequence). The CDR3 runs to 14 residues. The sequence was collected from a man aged 65-85 years with acute or convalescent COVID-19. The chain carries TRBV10-1 and TRBJ2-3; D perhaps matches TRBD1 (6 bases). Material for sequencing was peripheral blood. CDR3 residues: CASSEGGLKGSQYF. CDR3 sequence (DNA): TGCGCCAGCAGTGAGGGGGGCCTCAAGGGATCGCAGTATTTT.